This T cell receptor (beta chain) stems from a study of cytomegalovirus exposure and HLA in healthy donors. J gave up 5 bases and V 6 bases, and 6 bases lay outside the gene matches. CDR1 and CDR2 from the germline V gene are SEHNR and FQNEAQ (reference sequence). This CDR3 has 14 residues. This clone showed up just once. Antigen specificity is unknown. Study observations and caveats: Cytomegalovirus status, reportedly, was diagnosed with high specificity and sensitivity by the classifier.

Primers: 60 Vbeta forward and 13 Jbeta reverse. Original methodology: Later, roughly 80 million unique TCR beta chains were counted in an analysis, and roughly 11 million of them were shared. Some clones are missing from TCRdb's copy, which holds only in-frame ones; the method was immunoSEQ multiplex PCR. V and J calls and clone size are as listed in that table; D and trimming were resolved from the DNA. This sample has around 170,000 clones, with more than 75% found just once. Unrecorded immune exposure was likely among donors, who were nominally healthy when sampled. The chain combines TRBV7-9 with TRBJ1-4; TRBD1 matches at 7 bases. The sequenced sample consisted of PBMCs. The sequence came from a man aged 40-49 years in good health and CMV-seronegative. This CDR3 reads CASSIQGMNEKLFF. CDR3 nucleotides: TGTGCCAGCAGTATACAGGGGATGAATGAAAAACTGTTTTTT.